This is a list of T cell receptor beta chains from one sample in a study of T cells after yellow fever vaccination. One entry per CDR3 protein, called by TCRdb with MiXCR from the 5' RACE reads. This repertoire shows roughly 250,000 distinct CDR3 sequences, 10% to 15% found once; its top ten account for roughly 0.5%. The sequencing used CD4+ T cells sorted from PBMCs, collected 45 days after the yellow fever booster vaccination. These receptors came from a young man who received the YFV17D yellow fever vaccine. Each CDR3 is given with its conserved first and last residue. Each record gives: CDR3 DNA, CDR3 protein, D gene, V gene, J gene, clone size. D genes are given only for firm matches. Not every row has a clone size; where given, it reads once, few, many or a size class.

DNA: TGTGCCAGCACCCTAAACGGACAGGAGGATGGCTACACCTTC
CDR3: CASTLNGQEDGYTF
D: TRBD1
V: TRBV3-1
J: TRBJ1-2
size: few

DNA: TGCGCCAGCAGCTTGGGAGACCCCCTCCGACGCAATGAGCAGTTCTTC
CDR3: CASSLGDPLRRNEQFF
D: NA
V: TRBV5-1
J: TRBJ2-1
size: NA

DNA: TGTGCCAGCAGCTTGTTTGGGACAGAGACCTACAATGAGCAGTTCTTC
CDR3: CASSLFGTETYNEQFF
D: TRBD1
V: TRBV5-6
J: TRBJ2-1
size: few

DNA: TGTGCCAGCAGTTACAGGTTAGCGGTAACCAATGAGCAGTTCTTC
CDR3: CASSYRLAVTNEQFF
D: NA
V: TRBV6-5
J: TRBJ2-1
size: few

DNA: TGTGCCAGCAGCGTCGGGACAGGGGTGACCACCGGGGAGCTGTTTTTT
CDR3: CASSVGTGVTTGELFF
D: TRBD1
V: TRBV11-1
J: TRBJ2-2
size: few

DNA: TGTGCCAGCTCACCAGTCGGGACAGACACAGATACGCAGTATTTT
CDR3: CASSPVGTDTDTQYF
D: TRBD1
V: TRBV18
J: TRBJ2-3
size: NA

DNA: TGTGCCAGCAGCATAGCGGGTACAGATACGCAGTATTTT
CDR3: CASSIAGTDTQYF
D: TRBD2
V: TRBV7-3
J: TRBJ2-3
size: few

DNA: TGTGCCAGCACCAAGGCGGCAGGGAGCTACGAGCAGTACTTC
CDR3: CASTKAAGSYEQYF
D: NA
V: TRBV6-5
J: TRBJ2-7
size: many

DNA: TGTGCCAGCAGTCGACGGGGGACGGGACTACTTTACGAGCAGTACTTC
CDR3: CASSRRGTGLLYEQYF
D: TRBD2
V: TRBV2
J: TRBJ2-7
size: NA

DNA: TGTGCCAGCAGTTTAAGGAAAGCAGGCGACCCTAGCTCCTACGAGCAGTACTTC
CDR3: CASSLRKAGDPSSYEQYF
D: NA
V: TRBV12-3/TRBV12-4
J: TRBJ2-7
size: few